This T cell receptor beta chain was sequenced during a study of molecular identifiers for immune sequencing clone quantification. General study points: The share of molecules held by clones above 20 RNA copies was over 97% in effector cells and under 1% in naive cells. Spike-in Jurkat TCR RNA from a single cell reportedly registered among about 1 million naive cells.

V lost 5 bases, J lost 7 bases, and 12 bases lay in between. The germline V gene encodes CDR1 SEHNR and CDR2 FQNEAQ (reference sequence). This CDR3 region has 12 residues. A single record per CDR3 protein comes from TCRdb applying MiXCR to the PCR reads. This table holds 460,000 or so distinct CDR3 sequences, 20% to 25% found once. This clonotype was detected a few times. What it binds is unknown. Sequencing was performed on naive CD8+ T cells from blood, with Jurkat cell RNA spiked in. Subset given: FACS-sorted CD8+CD4-CCR7+CD45RA+ naive T cells. V and J are TRBV7-9 and TRBJ2-7, with D possibly matching TRBD1 (6 bases). The sequence was collected from a human donor in good health. Some libraries in this study had Jurkat cell RNA spiked in. The CDR3 loop is CASSIQGWEQYF. In DNA form, the CDR3 reads TGTGCCAGCAGCATACAGGGTTGGGAGCAGTACTTC. The full variable domain, rest sourced from reference TRBV7-9 and TRBJ2-7, is DTGVSQNPRHKITKRGQNVTFRCDPISEHNRLYWYRQTLGQGPEFLTYFQNEAQLEKSRLLSDRFSAERPKGSFSTLEIQRTEQGDSAMYLCASSIQGWEQYFGPGTRLTVT.